This T cell receptor beta chain was captured by sequencing in a study of blood T cell repertoires in COVID-19. Study-wide context: Some COVID-19 samples were acute and others convalescent; all came from the United States, Italy and Spain. Nucleic acid was either cDNA or gDNA, and it came from T cells, B-cell-depleted T cells, or PBMCs.

Trimming removed 3 bases from V and 1 base from J, with 11 bases in between. The length of the CDR3 is 15 residues. Germline lookup yields CDR1 KGHSH and CDR2 LQKENI. In the original processing: Scientists estimated how many nucleated cells there were by amplifying reference gene primers. Profiled with immunoSEQ multiplex PCR; TCRdb holds only in-frame clones, not every one. V and J calls and clone size are as listed in that table; D and trimming were resolved from the DNA. This table holds under 250,000 clones, around 81% found once. The chain combines TRBV18 with TRBJ2-3, with no clear D. The sample was peripheral blood. The sequence derives from a man aged 50 or older with active or convalescent COVID-19. CDR3 in amino acids: CASSPIVTGTDTQYF. The CDR3 DNA sequence: TGTGCCAGCTCACCGATAGTAACGGGCACAGATACGCAGTATTTT.